The 11 T cell receptor beta chains in this list originate from one sample, sequenced in a study of chemoradiotherapy in HPV16-positive cancers. Sequenced by immunoSEQ multiplex PCR; TCRdb stores in-frame clones only, minus some. The sample gives about 68,000 clones, roughly 90% of which show up once; 4.2% is in the top ten. The sample was blood, taken from a patient who underwent chemoradiotherapy. These receptors were collected from a human donor with HPV-associated anogenital cancer.

This clone occurred once. The V call is TRBV5-1, the J call TRBJ1-1; D call uncertain. Germline assignment: CDR1 SGHRS and CDR2 YFSETQ. This CDR3 region has 15 residues. V lost 0 bases, J lost 0 bases, and 9 bases lay in between. For the CDR3, the DNA is TGCGCCAGCAGCTTGGAGCTGGGTATGAACACTGAAGCTTTCTTT. Translation gives CASSLELGMNTEAFF.

The chain uses TRBV29-1 and TRBJ2-1, with 7 positions matching TRBD1. Germline-derived CDR1 and CDR2 are SQVTM and ANQGSEA. Trimming took 2 bases from V and 3 from J; bases not matched to a gene: 10. The CDR3 runs 16 residues. The CDR3 coding sequence is TGCAGCGTTGAACTCTCACAAGGGACAGTCTACAATGAGCAGTTCTTC. Its translation: CSVELSQGTVYNEQFF.

V and J are TRBV6-5 and TRBJ1-4; D ambiguous. The germline V gene has CDR1 MNHEY and CDR2 SVGAGI. This CDR3 has 14 amino acids. V lost 4 bases and J 2 bases, leaving 8 bases between the germline ends. CDR3 sequence: CASSSRSTNEKLFF. In DNA form, the CDR3 reads TGTGCCAGCAGTTCCCGCTCCACTAATGAAAAACTGTTTTTT.

The rearrangement uses TRBV27 and TRBJ2-1; D is possibly TRBD2 (5 bases). There are 11 residues in the CDR3. The ends were cut back, 10 bases at V and 7 bases at J, with 11 bases in the middle. Germline CDR1 reads MNHEY; CDR2 reads SMNVEV (reference sequence). CDR3 bases: TGTGCCACCATTGAGGGAAATGAGCAGTTCTTC. It specifies CATIEGNEQFF.

J is TRBJ1-1 and V is TRBV13, with 8 nucleotides matching TRBD1. CDR1 PRHDT and CDR2 FYEKMQ come from the germline V gene (reference sequence). With 5 bases clipped from V and 2 bases from J, the junction kept 10 bases outside the gene matches. This CDR3 is 16 amino acids long. CDR3 nucleotide sequence: TGTGCCAGCAGCCTTAGGACAGGGAGTACTAACACTGAAGCTTTCTTT. Encoded protein: CASSLRTGSTNTEAFF. The variable domain in full, completed from reference TRBV13 and TRBJ1-1, reads AAGVIQSPRHLIKEKRETATLKCYPIPRHDTVYWYQQGPGQDPQFLISFYEKMQSDKGSIPDRFSAQQFSDYHSELNMSSLELGDSALYFCASSLRTGSTNTEAFFGQGTRLTVV.

The rearrangement uses TRBV9 and TRBJ1-5; D unresolved. The germline V gene encodes CDR1 SGDLS and CDR2 YYNGEE. CDR3 length equals 15 residues. Trimming took off 0 bases at V and 0 bases at J, with 7 bases between the two ends. CDR3: CASSVGQNSNQPQHF. The DNA of the CDR3 is TGTGCCAGCAGCGTAGGTCAGAATAGCAATCAGCCCCAGCATTTT.

The V call is TRBV28, the J call TRBJ1-4; TRBD1 matches at 10 bases. Looked up from germline, CDR1 is MDHEN and CDR2 is SYDVKM. This CDR3 region has 16 residues. The junction had 4 bases not matched to a gene; V was cut back by 4 bases and J by 2 bases. The CDR3, as DNA: TGTGCCAGCAGTTCGACAGGGGGCGTTACTAATGAAAAACTGTTTTTT. Amino acid sequence: CASSSTGGVTNEKLFF.

This sequence joins TRBV21-1 and TRBJ2-7; TRBD1 reflects the table's D call only, with no check against the DNA. TRBV21-1 is flagged as a pseudogene. The CDR3 covers 14 residues. The CDR3 sequence: CASSNRDTLYEQYF. The CDR3 DNA reads as TGTGCCAGCAGCAACCGGGACACATTATACGAGCAGTACTTC.

The CDR3 sequence is CASSPVGRAGGETQYF. Written as DNA, the CDR3 is TGTGCCAGCAGCCCAGTAGGGAGGGCGGGGGGAGAGACCCAGTACTTC. The chain recombines TRBV7-3 with TRBJ2-5; 8 bases match TRBD2. CDR3 length: 16 amino acids. Germline CDR1 and CDR2: SGHTA and FQGTGA. Trimming removed 5 bases from V and 4 bases from J; junction bases left unmatched: 12.

This chain links TRBV6-5 with TRBJ2-2; no definite D call. CDR1 and CDR2 (germline): MNHEY, SVGAGI. This CDR3 spans 11 amino acids. V was pared by 2 bases and J by 6 bases, with 1 base between. The CDR3 region has the DNA TGTGCCAGCAGTTACGCCGGGGAGCTGTTTTTT. Translated, it gives CASSYAGELFF.

This clone has a handful of counts. This chain connects TRBV4-2 to TRBJ1-6; 7 nucleotides agree with TRBD1. From germline, CDR1 is LGHNA and CDR2 YNFKEQ. After removal of 6 bases from V and 11 bases from J, the junction contained 13 bases not matched to a gene. The CDR3 has 15 amino acids. The CDR3 spells CASSPNRGGGAPLHF. In nucleotides, the CDR3 is TGTGCCAGCAGTCCGAACAGGGGAGGGGGGGCACCCCTCCACTTT.